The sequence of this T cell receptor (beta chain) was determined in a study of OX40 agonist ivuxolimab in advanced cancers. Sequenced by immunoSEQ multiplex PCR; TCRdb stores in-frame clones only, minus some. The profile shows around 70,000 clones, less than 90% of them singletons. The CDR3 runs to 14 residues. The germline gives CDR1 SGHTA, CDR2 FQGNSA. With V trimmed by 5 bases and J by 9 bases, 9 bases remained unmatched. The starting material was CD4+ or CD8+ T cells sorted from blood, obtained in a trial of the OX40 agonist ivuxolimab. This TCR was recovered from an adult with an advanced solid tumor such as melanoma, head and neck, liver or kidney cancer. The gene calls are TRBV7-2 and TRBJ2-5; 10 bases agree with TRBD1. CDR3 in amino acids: CASSKDRGFGAQYF. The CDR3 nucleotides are TGTGCCAGCAGCAAGGACAGGGGGTTTGGGGCCCAGTACTTC.